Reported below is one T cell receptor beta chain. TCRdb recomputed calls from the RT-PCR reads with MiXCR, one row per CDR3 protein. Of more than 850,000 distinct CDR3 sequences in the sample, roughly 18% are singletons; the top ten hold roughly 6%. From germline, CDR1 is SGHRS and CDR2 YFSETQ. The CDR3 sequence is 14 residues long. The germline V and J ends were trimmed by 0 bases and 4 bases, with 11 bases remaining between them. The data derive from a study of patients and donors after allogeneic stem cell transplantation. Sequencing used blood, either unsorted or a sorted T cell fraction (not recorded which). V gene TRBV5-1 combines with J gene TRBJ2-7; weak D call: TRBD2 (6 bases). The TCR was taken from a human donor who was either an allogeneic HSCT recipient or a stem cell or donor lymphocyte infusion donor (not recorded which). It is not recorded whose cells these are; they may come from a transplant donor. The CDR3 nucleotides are TGCGCCAGCAGCTTGGTATCGGGAGAATACGAGCAGTACTTC. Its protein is CASSLVSGEYEQYF.